These T cell receptor beta chains were read from a single sample in a study of CD8+ T cells in alopecia areata. Assay: immunoSEQ multiplex PCR; the TCRdb copy retains only in-frame clones and omits some. The table shows 110,000 to 150,000 clones, with roughly three fifths occurring only once. The starting material was CD4+ T cells sorted from blood, obtained at week 0. The receptors were gathered from a human donor with alopecia areata. Both conserved end residues are part of each CDR3. A D gene is named only where the DNA matches it firmly. The size entry is marked missing in some rows and otherwise reads once, few, many or a size class.

d_call j_call clone_size cdr3_length v_call cdr3_aa cdr3_nt
TRBD1 TRBJ1-2 . 14 TRBV29-1 CSVLWWDSNYGYTF TGCAGCGTTCTTTGGTGGGACAGTAACTATGGCTACACCTTC
. TRBJ1-4 few 14 TRBV11-3 CASSTQGTNEKLFF TGTGCCAGCAGCACACAGGGAACTAATGAAAAACTGTTTTTT
. TRBJ2-1 few 15 TRBV5-1 CASSLVGNGRDEQFF TGCGCCAGCAGCTTGGTCGGAAACGGCAGGGATGAGCAGTTCTTC
. TRBJ2-2 few 14 TRBV29-1 CSVGAGTNTGELFF TGCAGCGTTGGGGCAGGGACGAACACCGGGGAGCTGTTTTTT
. TRBJ2-7 once 14 TRBV4-2 CASSQGRGAYEQYF TGTGCCAGCAGCCAAGGGAGGGGGGCCTACGAGCAGTACTTC
TRBD1 TRBJ2-5 . 15 TRBV7-8 CASSLRDRATETQYF TGTGCCAGCAGCCTAAGGGACAGGGCGACGGAGACCCAGTACTTC
TRBD2 TRBJ2-1 . 14 TRBV11-3 CASSLRGGPNEQFF TGTGCCAGCAGCTTACGGGGGGGCCCAAATGAGCAGTTCTTC
. TRBJ2-5 . 14 TRBV4-3 CASSQGTAKETQYF TGCGCCAGCAGCCAAGGGACAGCGAAAGAGACCCAGTACTTC
. TRBJ1-6 . 19 TRBV27 CASSLQRGGFSSYNSPLHF TGTGCCAGCAGTCTCCAACGGGGGGGCTTTAGCTCCTATAATTCACCCCTCCACTTT
TRBD1 TRBJ2-7 few 13 TRBV29-1 CSVVRQGFNEQYF TGCAGCGTTGTTCGACAGGGGTTCAACGAGCAGTACTTC
TRBD1 TRBJ1-2 few 12 TRBV29-1 CSVGQGSSGYTF TGCAGCGTTGGACAGGGGTCTTCTGGCTACACCTTC
. TRBJ1-2 . 14 TRBV2 CASSEDAEYGGYTF TGTGCCAGCAGTGAAGATGCGGAATACGGTGGCTACACCTTC
. TRBJ2-7 few 15 TRBV21-1 CASSTNRGLTSEQYF TGTGCCAGCAGCACTAACAGGGGGCTTACGTCCGAGCAGTACTTC
TRBD1 TRBJ2-6 . 18 TRBV5-1 CASSLEGQGSAGANVLTF TGCGCCAGCAGCTTGGAGGGACAGGGTTCGGCTGGGGCCAACGTCCTGACTTTC
. TRBJ1-6 . 15 TRBV7-9 CASSLSYGANSPLHF TGTGCCAGCAGCCTGTCTTATGGGGCCAATTCACCCCTCCACTTT
. TRBJ2-7 . 9 TRBV20-1 CSVSPWQYF TGCAGTGTCAGCCCGTGGCAGTACTTC
. TRBJ2-6 . 17 TRBV7-9 CASSLLISGSGANVLTF TGTGCCAGCAGCTTATTAATTTCCGGCTCTGGGGCCAACGTCCTGACTTTC
. TRBJ2-5 . 13 TRBV2 CASGEAAQETQYF TGTGCCAGCGGGGAAGCGGCTCAAGAGACCCAGTACTTC
. TRBJ2-5 once 16 TRBV30 CAWSVKGMGYQETQYF TGTGCCTGGAGTGTAAAAGGGATGGGGTACCAAGAGACCCAGTACTTC
. TRBJ2-5 . 12 TRBV5-1 CASSVGARTQYF TGCGCCAGCAGCGTTGGGGCACGGACCCAGTACTTC
. TRBJ1-4 medium-sized 15 TRBV7-9 CASSEQGPINEKLFF TGTGCCAGCAGTGAACAGGGTCCAATTAATGAAAAACTGTTTTTT
. TRBJ2-3 . 14 TRBV5-1 CASSQREGTDTQYF TGCGCCAGCAGTCAGAGAGAAGGCACAGATACGCAGTATTTT
. TRBJ2-5 . 14 TRBV14 CASSPRLAGETQYF TGTGCCAGCAGCCCCAGACTGGCCGGAGAGACCCAGTACTTC
TRBD2 TRBJ2-5 . 12 TRBV29-1 CSALSGAKTQYF TGCAGCGCCCTCAGCGGGGCCAAGACCCAGTACTTC
. TRBJ2-6 . 14 TRBV5-1 CASGTGTGANVLTF TGCGCCAGCGGCACCGGGACTGGGGCCAACGTCCTGACTTTC
TRBD2 TRBJ2-5 . 15 TRBV27 CASSPGGPGAETQYF TGTGCCAGCAGTCCGGGGGGGCCCGGGGCGGAGACCCAGTACTTC
. TRBJ2-3 few 14 TRBV4-1 CASARVASTDTQYF TGCGCCAGCGCCAGGGTGGCAAGCACAGATACGCAGTATTTT
TRBD2 TRBJ2-1 . 15 TRBV4-3 CASITSGDLEDEQFF TGCGCCAGCATAACTAGCGGGGATCTCGAAGATGAGCAGTTCTTC
. TRBJ1-2 few 12 TRBV2 CASSVGPGGYTF TGTGCCAGCAGTGTGGGGCCCGGCGGCTACACCTTC
. TRBJ2-3 . 12 TRBV30 CAWSAGTDTQYF TGTGCCTGGAGCGCGGGAACAGATACGCAGTATTTT
. TRBJ2-3 . 14 TRBV2 CASKTRQSTDTQYF TGTGCCAGCAAGACTAGGCAGAGCACAGATACGCAGTATTTT
. TRBJ2-5 . 15 TRBV4-2 CASSQAPDRQETQYF TGTGCCAGCAGCCAAGCCCCGGACAGACAAGAGACCCAGTACTTC
. TRBJ2-7 few 13 TRBV29-1 CSVGEGASYEQYF TGCAGCGTTGGGGAAGGAGCGAGCTACGAGCAGTACTTC
. TRBJ1-6 . 18 TRBV30 CAWSPGHSRSSYNSPLHF TGTGCCTGGAGTCCGGGACACAGCCGTAGCTCCTATAATTCACCCCTCCACTTT
. TRBJ2-4 few 17 TRBV4-1 CASSQDRGPGVGNIQYF TGCGCCAGCAGCCAAGATCGAGGGCCTGGAGTTGGGAACATTCAGTACTTC
. TRBJ1-5 few 12 TRBV7-2 CASSSDIGPQHF TGTGCCAGCAGCTCGGACATAGGGCCCCAGCATTTT
. TRBJ2-7 once 13 TRBV5-6 CASSLSTYYEQYF TGTGCCAGCAGCTTGTCGACATACTACGAGCAGTACTTC
. TRBJ1-5 . 14 TRBV7-9 CASSSERDNQPQHF TGTGCCAGCAGCTCCGAGAGGGATAATCAGCCCCAGCATTTT
TRBD1 TRBJ2-1 . 14 TRBV29-1 CSVDRGTRGNEQFF TGCAGCGTAGACAGGGGCACCAGGGGCAATGAGCAGTTCTTC
. TRBJ2-6 . 19 TRBV5-6 CASSPIGGSPSSGANVLTF TGTGCCAGCAGCCCCATCGGGGGCAGTCCATCCTCTGGGGCCAACGTCCTGACTTTC
. TRBJ2-5 many 14 TRBV4-1 CASSQDGRRETQYF TGCGCCAGCAGCCAAGATGGACGACGGGAGACCCAGTACTTC
. TRBJ1-3 . 13 TRBV2 CATNSLSGNTIYF TGTGCCACTAACAGTCTCTCTGGAAACACCATATATTTT